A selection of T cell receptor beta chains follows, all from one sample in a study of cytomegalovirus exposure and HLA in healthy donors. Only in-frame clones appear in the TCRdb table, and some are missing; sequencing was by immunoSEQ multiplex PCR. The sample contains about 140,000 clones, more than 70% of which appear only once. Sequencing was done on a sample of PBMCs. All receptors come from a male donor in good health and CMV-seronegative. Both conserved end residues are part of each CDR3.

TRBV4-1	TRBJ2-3	CASSQGEGAAQYF
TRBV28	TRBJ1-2	CASSLGQFYGYTF
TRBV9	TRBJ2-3	CASSVDRDTQYF
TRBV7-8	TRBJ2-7	CASSPGQGAIYEQYF
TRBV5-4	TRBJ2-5	CASSLPGGQETQYF
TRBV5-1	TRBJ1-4	CASRTTPEWTSTRNEKLFF
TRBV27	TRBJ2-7	CASSPGTSGKYEQYF
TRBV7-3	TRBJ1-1	CASSLDRGRGRTEAFF
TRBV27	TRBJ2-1	CASITGDEQFF
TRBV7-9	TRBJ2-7	CASSLQGEREAQYF
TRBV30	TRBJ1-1	CAFMRGLGTEAFF
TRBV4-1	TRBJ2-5	CASSQLAGGETQYF
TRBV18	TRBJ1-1	CASSPFDRGNTEAFF
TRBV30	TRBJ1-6	CARETGYNSPLHF
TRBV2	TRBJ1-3	CASSLQGNTIYF
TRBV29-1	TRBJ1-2	CSVVAGTLGGYTF
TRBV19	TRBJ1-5	CASSIAGYGNQPQHF
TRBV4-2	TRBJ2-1	CASSPPSPDRENYNEQFF
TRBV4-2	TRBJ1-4	CASSQGGTGINEKLFF
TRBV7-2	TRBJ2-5	CASSLFTWEFPGTQYF
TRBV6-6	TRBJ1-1	CASSFGGAVTNTEAFF
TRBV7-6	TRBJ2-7	CASSLGQVNYEQYF
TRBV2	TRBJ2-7	CASSLRGARSSYEQYF
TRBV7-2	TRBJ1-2	CASSFRDRGTYGYTF
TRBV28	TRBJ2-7	CASSFGQGNYEQYF
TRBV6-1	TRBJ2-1	CASSDEGLNEQFF
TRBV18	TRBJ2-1	CASSPPSGRDNEQFF
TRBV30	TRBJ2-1	CAWSPGLGSYNEQFF
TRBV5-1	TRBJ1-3	CASSGGQGAADTIYF
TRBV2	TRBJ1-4	CASSQSRVGGSEKLFF
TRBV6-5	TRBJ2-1	CASTPPGRGGNEQFF
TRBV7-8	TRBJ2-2	CASSRPGQGGTGELFF
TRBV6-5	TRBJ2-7	CASSYLSFGSEQYF
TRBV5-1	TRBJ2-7	CASSLASTTGNYPYEQYF
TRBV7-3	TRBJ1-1	CASSETVNTEAFF
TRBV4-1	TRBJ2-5	CASSQETGRETQYF
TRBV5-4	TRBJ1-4	CASSLSGTVPATNEKLFF
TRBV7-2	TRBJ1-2	CASSLVPGGYTF
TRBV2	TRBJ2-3	CASSVTSGGPTTDTQYF
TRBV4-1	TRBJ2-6	CASSQGRLQVIGLSGANVLTF
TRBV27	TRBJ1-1	CASSPGPYNTEAFF
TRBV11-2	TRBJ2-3	CASSLGDYSDTQYF
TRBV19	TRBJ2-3	CASSRGETGGGTDTQYF
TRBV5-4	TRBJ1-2	CASSPNRDRADGYTF
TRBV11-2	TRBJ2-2	CASSLTLGELFF
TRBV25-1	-	CASSESAGLEHDEQYF
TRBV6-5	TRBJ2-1	CASSRDSSYNEQFF
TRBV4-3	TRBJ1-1	CASSLVRGNNEAFF